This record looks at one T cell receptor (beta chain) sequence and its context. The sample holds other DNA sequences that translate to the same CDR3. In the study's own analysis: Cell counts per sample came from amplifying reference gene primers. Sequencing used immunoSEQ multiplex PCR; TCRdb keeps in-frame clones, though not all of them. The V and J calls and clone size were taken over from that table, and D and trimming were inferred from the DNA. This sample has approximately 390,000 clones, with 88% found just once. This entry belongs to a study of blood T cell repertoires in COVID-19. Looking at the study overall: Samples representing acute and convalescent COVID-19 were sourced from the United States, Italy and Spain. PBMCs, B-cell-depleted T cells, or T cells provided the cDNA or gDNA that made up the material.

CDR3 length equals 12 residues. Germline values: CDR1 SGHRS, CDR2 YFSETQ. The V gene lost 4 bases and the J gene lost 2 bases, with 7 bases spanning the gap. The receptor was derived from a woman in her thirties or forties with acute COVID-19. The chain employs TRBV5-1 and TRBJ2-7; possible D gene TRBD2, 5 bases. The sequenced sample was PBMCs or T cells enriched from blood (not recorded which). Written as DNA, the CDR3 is TGCGCCAGCAGCACCGGGGCCTACGAGCAGTACTTC. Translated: CASSTGAYEQYF. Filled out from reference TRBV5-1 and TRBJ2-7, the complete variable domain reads KAGVTQTPRYLIKTRGQQVTLSCSPISGHRSVSWYQQTPGQGLQFLFEYFSETQRNKGNFPGRFSGRQFSNSRSEMNVSTLELGDSALYLCASSTGAYEQYFGPGTRLTVT.